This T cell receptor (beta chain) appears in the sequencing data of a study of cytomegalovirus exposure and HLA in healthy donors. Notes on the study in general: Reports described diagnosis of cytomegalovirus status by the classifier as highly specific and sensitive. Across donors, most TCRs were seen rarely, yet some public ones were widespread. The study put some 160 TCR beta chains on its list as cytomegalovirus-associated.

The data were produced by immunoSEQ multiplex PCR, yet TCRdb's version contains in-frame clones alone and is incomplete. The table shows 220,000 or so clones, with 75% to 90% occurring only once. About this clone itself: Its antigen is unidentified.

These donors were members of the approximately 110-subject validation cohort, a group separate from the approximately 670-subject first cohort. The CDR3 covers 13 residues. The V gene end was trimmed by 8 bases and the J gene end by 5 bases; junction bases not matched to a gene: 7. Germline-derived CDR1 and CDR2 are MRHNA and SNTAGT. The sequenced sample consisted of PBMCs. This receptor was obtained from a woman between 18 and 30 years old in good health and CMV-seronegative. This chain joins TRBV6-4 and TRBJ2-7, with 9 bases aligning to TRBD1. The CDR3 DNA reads TGTGCCAGCCCTGGGACAGGGATCAACGAGCAGTACTTC. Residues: CASPGTGINEQYF.